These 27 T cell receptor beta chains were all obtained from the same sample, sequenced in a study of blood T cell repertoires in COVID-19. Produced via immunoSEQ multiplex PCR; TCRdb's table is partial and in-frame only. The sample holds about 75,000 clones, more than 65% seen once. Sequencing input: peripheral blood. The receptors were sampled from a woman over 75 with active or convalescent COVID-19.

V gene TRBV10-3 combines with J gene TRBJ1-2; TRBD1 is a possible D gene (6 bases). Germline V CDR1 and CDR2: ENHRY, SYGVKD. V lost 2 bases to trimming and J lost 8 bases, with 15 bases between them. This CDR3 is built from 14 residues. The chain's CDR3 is CAISEAYRAGGYTF. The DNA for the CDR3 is TGTGCCATCAGTGAGGCATACAGGGCGGGCGGCTACACCTTC.

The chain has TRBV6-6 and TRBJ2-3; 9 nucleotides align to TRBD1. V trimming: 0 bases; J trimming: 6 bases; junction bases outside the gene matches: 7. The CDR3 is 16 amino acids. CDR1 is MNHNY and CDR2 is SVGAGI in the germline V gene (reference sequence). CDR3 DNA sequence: TGTGCCAGCAGTTACTCACGGACAGGGGTAGGCGATACGCAGTATTTT. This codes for CASSYSRTGVGDTQYF.

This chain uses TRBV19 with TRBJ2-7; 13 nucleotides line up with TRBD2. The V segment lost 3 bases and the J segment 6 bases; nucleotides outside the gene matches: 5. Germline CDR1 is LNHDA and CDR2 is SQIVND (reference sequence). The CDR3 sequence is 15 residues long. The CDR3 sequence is CASSISRTSGSEQYF. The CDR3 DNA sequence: TGTGCCAGTAGTATCTCTCGGACTAGCGGGAGCGAGCAGTACTTC.

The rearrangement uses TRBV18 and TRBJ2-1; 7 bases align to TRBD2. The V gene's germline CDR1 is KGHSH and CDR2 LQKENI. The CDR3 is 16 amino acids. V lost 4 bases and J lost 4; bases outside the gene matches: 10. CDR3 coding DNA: TGTGCCAGCTCACTCGCCGCGGGAGTCGGTTACAATGAGCAGTTCTTC. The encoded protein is CASSLAAGVGYNEQFF.

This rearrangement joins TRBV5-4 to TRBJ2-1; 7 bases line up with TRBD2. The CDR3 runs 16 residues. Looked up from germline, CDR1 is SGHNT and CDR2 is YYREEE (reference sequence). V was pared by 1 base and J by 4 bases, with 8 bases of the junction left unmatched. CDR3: CASSLPERGGYNEQFF. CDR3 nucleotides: TGTGCCAGCAGCTTGCCGGAGCGCGGGGGATACAATGAGCAGTTCTTC.

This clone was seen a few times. The CDR3 DNA reads as TGCGCCAGCAGCCAGCTGGGACGCGGGGGATACAACGAGCAGTACTTC. This codes for CASSQLGRGGYNEQYF. The gene calls are TRBV4-3 and TRBJ2-7, with 7 bases matching TRBD2. The CDR3 has 16 amino acids. Germline-derived CDR1 and CDR2 are LGHNA and YSLEER. The J segment lost 5 bases and the V segment lost 3 bases, leaving 13 bases of the junction unmatched.

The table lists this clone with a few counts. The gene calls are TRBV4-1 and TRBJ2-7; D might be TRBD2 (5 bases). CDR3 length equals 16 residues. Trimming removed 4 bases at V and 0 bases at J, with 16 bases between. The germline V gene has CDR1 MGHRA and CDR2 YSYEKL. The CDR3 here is CASSPSGLLTSYEQYF. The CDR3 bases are TGCGCCAGCAGCCCCTCCGGACTGCTAACCTCCTACGAGCAGTACTTC.

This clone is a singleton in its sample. Here the CDR3 reads CASSTTAGNTIYF. DNA of the CDR3: TGTGCCAGCAGTACCACGGCTGGAAACACCATATATTTT. V and J are TRBV27 and TRBJ1-3; D is uncertain. Germline CDR1 MNHEY, CDR2 SMNVEV (reference sequence). Trimming shortened V by 5 bases and J by 2 bases, and 7 bases separated the two germline ends. The CDR3 runs 13 residues.

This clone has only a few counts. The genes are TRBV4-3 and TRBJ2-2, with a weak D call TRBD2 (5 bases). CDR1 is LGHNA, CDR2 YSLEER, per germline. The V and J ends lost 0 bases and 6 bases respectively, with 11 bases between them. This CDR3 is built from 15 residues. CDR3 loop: CASSQDTAGPGELFF. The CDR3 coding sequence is TGCGCCAGCAGCCAAGATACGGCGGGTCCCGGGGAGCTGTTTTTT.

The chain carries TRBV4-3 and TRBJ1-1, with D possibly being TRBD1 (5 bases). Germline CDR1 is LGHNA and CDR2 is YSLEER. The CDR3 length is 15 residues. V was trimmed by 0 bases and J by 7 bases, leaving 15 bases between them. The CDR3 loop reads CASSQDLTGLNEAFF. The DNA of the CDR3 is TGCGCCAGCAGCCAAGATCTTACGGGACTGAATGAAGCTTTCTTT.

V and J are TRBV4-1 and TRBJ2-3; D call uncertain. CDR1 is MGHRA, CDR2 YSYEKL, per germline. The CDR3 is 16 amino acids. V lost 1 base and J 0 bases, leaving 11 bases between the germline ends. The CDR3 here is CASSQGGAASTDTQYF. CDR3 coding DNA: TGCGCCAGCAGCCAAGGCGGCGCTGCTAGCACAGATACGCAGTATTTT.

This chain's CDR3 is CASSPPRLAGELAKNIQYF. In DNA form, the CDR3 reads TGTGCCAGCAGCCCCCCTCGACTAGCGGGGGAACTAGCCAAAAACATTCAGTACTTC. This chain links TRBV3-1 (or the pseudogene TRBV3-2) with TRBJ2-4, with 12 bases lining up with TRBD2. This CDR3 is 19 amino acids long. Germline V gene data show CDR1 as LGHDT and CDR2 as YNNKEL (reference sequence). Trimming cost V 4 bases and J 0 bases; bases outside gene matches: 10.

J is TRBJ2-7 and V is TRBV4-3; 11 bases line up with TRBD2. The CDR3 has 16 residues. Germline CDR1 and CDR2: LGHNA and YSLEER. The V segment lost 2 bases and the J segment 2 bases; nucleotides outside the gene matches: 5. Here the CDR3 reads CASSQTGTSGTYEQYF. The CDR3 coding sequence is TGCGCCAGCAGCCAAACCGGGACTAGCGGAACCTACGAGCAGTACTTC.

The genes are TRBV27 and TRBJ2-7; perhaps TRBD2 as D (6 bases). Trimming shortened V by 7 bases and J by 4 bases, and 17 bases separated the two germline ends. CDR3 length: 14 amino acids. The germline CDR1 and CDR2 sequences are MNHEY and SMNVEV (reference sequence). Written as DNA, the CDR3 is TGTGCCAGCACTCCCCTGGGGGGAGGTTACGAGCAGTACTTC. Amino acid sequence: CASTPLGGGYEQYF.

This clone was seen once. The CDR3 DNA reads TGTGCCAGCAGCGCGGACAGGGGGGATCAGCCCCAGCATTTT. Its protein product is CASSADRGDQPQHF. The chain combines TRBV7-2 with TRBJ1-5; 10 bases align to TRBD1. The CDR3 consists of 14 residues. Trimming took 5 bases from V and 5 from J; bases not matched to a gene: 3. Germline assignment: CDR1 SGHTA and CDR2 FQGNSA.

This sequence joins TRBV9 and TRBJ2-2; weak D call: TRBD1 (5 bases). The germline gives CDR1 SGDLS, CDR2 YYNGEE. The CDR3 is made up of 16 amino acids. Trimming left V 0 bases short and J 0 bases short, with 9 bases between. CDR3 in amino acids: CASSVAEGANTGELFF. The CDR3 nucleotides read TGTGCCAGCAGCGTAGCTGAAGGGGCGAACACCGGGGAGCTGTTTTTT.

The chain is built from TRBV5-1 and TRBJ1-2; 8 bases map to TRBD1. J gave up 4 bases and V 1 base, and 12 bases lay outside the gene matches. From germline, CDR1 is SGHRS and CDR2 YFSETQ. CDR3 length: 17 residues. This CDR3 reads CASSLNSLDRDVYGYTF. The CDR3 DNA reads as TGCGCCAGCAGCTTGAATTCGCTGGACAGGGACGTCTATGGCTACACCTTC.

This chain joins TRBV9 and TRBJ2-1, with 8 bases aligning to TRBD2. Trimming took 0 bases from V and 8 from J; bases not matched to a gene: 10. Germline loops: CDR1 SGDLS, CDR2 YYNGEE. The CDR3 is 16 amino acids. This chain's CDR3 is CASSVASGGLLYEQFF. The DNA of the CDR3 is TGTGCCAGCAGCGTAGCCAGCGGGGGCCTTTTGTATGAGCAGTTCTTC.

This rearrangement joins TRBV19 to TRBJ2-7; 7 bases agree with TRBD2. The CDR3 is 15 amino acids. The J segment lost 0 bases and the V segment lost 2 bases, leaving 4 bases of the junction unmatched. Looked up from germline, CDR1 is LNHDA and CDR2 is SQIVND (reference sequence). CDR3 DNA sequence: TGTGCCAGTAGTATATTTGCGGGAGCCTCCTACGAGCAGTACTTC. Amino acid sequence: CASSIFAGASYEQYF.

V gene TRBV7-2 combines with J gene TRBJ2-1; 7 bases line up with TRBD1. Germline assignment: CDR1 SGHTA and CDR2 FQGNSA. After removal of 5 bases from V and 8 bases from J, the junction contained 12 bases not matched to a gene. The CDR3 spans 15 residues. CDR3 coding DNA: TGTGCCAGCAGCCTCCTTGACAGGGTCGGTGATGAGCAGTTCTTC. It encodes CASSLLDRVGDEQFF.

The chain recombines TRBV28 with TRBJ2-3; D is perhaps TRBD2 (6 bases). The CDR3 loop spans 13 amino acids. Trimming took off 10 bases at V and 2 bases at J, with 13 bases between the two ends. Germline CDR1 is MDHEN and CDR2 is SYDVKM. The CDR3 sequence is CATSGLLTDTQYF. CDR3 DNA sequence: TGTGCCACCTCGGGACTCCTCACAGATACGCAGTATTTT.

The CDR3 DNA reads as TGCAGTGCTAGTGGGTCGCGGAATTCCTACGAGCAGTACTTC. It translates to CSASGSRNSYEQYF. This chain links TRBV20-1 with TRBJ2-7; no clear D gene. V shed 3 bases and J shed 1 base, with 13 bases lying between them. The length of the CDR3 is 14 residues. In germline, CDR1 is DFQATT, CDR2 SNEGSKA (reference sequence).

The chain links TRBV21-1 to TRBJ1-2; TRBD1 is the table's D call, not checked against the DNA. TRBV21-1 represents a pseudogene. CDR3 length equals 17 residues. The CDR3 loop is CASRASDRASANYGYTF. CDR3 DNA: TGTGCCAGCAGGGCATCTGACAGGGCCTCGGCTAACTATGGCTACACCTTC.

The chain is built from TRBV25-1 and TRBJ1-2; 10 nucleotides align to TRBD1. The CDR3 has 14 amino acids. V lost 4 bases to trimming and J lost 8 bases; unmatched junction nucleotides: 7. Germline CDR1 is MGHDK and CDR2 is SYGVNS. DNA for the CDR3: TGTGCCAGCAGTGTCGGGACAGGGGAAAGGGGCTACACCTTC. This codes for CASSVGTGERGYTF.

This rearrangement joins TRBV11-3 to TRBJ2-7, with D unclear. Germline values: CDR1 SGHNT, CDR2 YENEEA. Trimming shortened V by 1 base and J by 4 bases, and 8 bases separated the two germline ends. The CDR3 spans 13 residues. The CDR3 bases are TGTGCCAGCAGCTTAGGCAGATCATACGAGCAGTACTTC. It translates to CASSLGRSYEQYF. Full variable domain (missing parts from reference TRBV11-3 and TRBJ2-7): EAGVVQSPRYKIIEKKQPVAFWCNPISGHNTLYWYLQNLGQGPELLIRYENEEAVDDSQLPKDRFSAERLKGVDSTLKIQPAELGDSAVYLCASSLGRSYEQYFGPGTRLTVT.

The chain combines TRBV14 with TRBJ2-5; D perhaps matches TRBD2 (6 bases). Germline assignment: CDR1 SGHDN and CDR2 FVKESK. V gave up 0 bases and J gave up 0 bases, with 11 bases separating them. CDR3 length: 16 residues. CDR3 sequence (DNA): TGTGCCAGCAGCCAAGATGGGGGGACTTACCAAGAGACCCAGTACTTC. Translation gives CASSQDGGTYQETQYF.

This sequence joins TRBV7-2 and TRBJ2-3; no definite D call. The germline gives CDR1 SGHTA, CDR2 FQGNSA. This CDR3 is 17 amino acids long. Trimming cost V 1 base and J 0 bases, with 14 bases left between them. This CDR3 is CASSLDGLAASTDTQYF. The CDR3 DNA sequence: TGTGCCAGCAGCTTAGACGGCCTCGCGGCGAGCACAGATACGCAGTATTTT. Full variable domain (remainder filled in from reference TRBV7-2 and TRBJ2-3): GAGVSQSPSNKVTEKGKDVELRCDPISGHTALYWYRQSLGQGLEFLIYFQGNSAPDKSGLPSDRFSAERTGGSVSTLTIQRTQQEDSAVYLCASSLDGLAASTDTQYFGPGTRLTVL.